Listed below are T cell receptor beta chains from one sample, sequenced in a study of T cell responses to AZD1222 COVID-19 vaccine. Using immunoSEQ multiplex PCR, the repertoire was profiled, and TCRdb retains in-frame clones only, with some absent. The table records more than 95,000 clones, 88% of them present only once. The sample consisted of peripheral blood, taken on day 0 of AZD1222 vaccination. The receptors here all came from an adult in good health. CDR3s include the opening cysteine and the closing phenylalanine or tryptophan. D genes are given only for firm matches. Where a row states a size, it is once, few, many or the class of an expanded clone; other rows omit it.

d_gene: NA
j_gene: TRBJ2-5
abundance: once
v_gene: TRBV21-1
CDR3aa: CASKGWAGDQETQYF
CDR3nt: TGTGCCAGCAAGGGGTGGGCGGGGGACCAAGAGACCCAGTACTTC

d_gene: NA
j_gene: TRBJ2-2
abundance: NA
v_gene: TRBV29-1
CDR3aa: CSVESSPNTGELFF
CDR3nt: TGCAGCGTTGAAAGTAGCCCGAACACCGGGGAGCTGTTTTTT

d_gene: NA
j_gene: TRBJ1-5
abundance: NA
v_gene: TRBV28
CDR3aa: CASSSPSIGLNQPQHF
CDR3nt: TGTGCCAGCAGTTCCCCGAGTATAGGCCTGAATCAGCCCCAGCATTTT

d_gene: NA
j_gene: TRBJ2-3
abundance: NA
v_gene: TRBV29-1
CDR3aa: CSGGTTDTQYF
CDR3nt: TGCAGCGGGGGGACCACAGATACGCAGTATTTT

d_gene: NA
j_gene: TRBJ2-1
abundance: NA
v_gene: TRBV7-9
CDR3aa: CASSPGYSRPYNEQFF
CDR3nt: TGTGCCAGCAGCCCGGGGTACAGCCGCCCCTACAATGAGCAGTTCTTC

d_gene: NA
j_gene: TRBJ1-2
abundance: NA
v_gene: TRBV28
CDR3aa: CASTIQGYGGYTF
CDR3nt: TGTGCCAGCACTATTCAAGGGTACGGTGGCTACACCTTC

d_gene: TRBD1
j_gene: TRBJ1-1
abundance: NA
v_gene: TRBV27
CDR3aa: CASSSKPQGAGTEAFF
CDR3nt: TGTGCCAGCAGTTCCAAACCTCAGGGGGCGGGCACTGAAGCTTTCTTT

d_gene: NA
j_gene: TRBJ2-5
abundance: NA
v_gene: TRBV6-5
CDR3aa: CASSHSRTVQETQYF
CDR3nt: TGTGCCAGCAGCCATTCCCGGACTGTACAAGAGACCCAGTACTTC

d_gene: NA
j_gene: TRBJ1-4
abundance: NA
v_gene: TRBV5-1
CDR3aa: CASSLGTTNEKLFF
CDR3nt: TGCGCCAGCAGCTTAGGAACAACTAATGAAAAACTGTTTTTT

d_gene: NA
j_gene: TRBJ1-5
abundance: NA
v_gene: TRBV28
CDR3aa: CASSLSGDLPWGQPQHF
CDR3nt: TGTGCCAGCAGTTTATCCGGGGACCTACCTTGGGGGCAGCCCCAGCATTTT

d_gene: TRBD1
j_gene: TRBJ1-2
abundance: NA
v_gene: TRBV18
CDR3aa: CASSPIQGASHYGYTF
CDR3nt: TGTGCCAGCTCACCCATACAGGGGGCGTCGCACTATGGCTACACCTTC

d_gene: TRBD2
j_gene: TRBJ2-4
abundance: once
v_gene: TRBV28
CDR3aa: CASSFPGTSKNIQYF
CDR3nt: TGTGCCAGCAGTTTTCCCGGGACTAGCAAAAACATTCAGTACTTC

d_gene: NA
j_gene: TRBJ1-5
abundance: few
v_gene: TRBV30
CDR3aa: CAWDCSGRYQPQHF
CDR3nt: TGTGCCTGGGATTGTTCAGGGCGATATCAGCCCCAGCATTTT

d_gene: NA
j_gene: TRBJ2-7
abundance: NA
v_gene: TRBV3-1/TRBV3-2
CDR3aa: CASSQGYGSYEQYF
CDR3nt: TGTGCCAGCAGCCAAGGTTACGGTTCCTACGAGCAGTACTTC

d_gene: NA
j_gene: TRBJ2-1
abundance: NA
v_gene: TRBV28
CDR3aa: CASSPFYNEQFF
CDR3nt: TGTGCCAGCAGCCCTTTTTACAATGAGCAGTTCTTC

d_gene: NA
j_gene: TRBJ2-6
abundance: NA
v_gene: TRBV28
CDR3aa: CASRDRSGANVLTF
CDR3nt: TGTGCCAGCAGAGACCGTTCTGGGGCCAACGTCCTGACTTTC

d_gene: NA
j_gene: TRBJ2-2
abundance: once
v_gene: TRBV24-1
CDR3aa: CATPGRPNTGELFF
CDR3nt: TGTGCCACCCCGGGACGACCGAACACCGGGGAGCTGTTTTTT

d_gene: NA
j_gene: TRBJ1-2
abundance: NA
v_gene: TRBV7-6
CDR3aa: CASSLGTDLVGGYTF
CDR3nt: TGTGCCAGCAGCTTAGGGACCGATCTTGTAGGAGGCTACACCTTC

d_gene: TRBD1
j_gene: TRBJ2-7
abundance: once
v_gene: TRBV5-1
CDR3aa: CASSSTGKVYEQYF
CDR3nt: TGCGCCAGCAGCTCGACAGGGAAAGTCTACGAGCAGTACTTC

d_gene: TRBD1
j_gene: TRBJ1-5
abundance: NA
v_gene: TRBV7-9
CDR3aa: CASSQQGEVQPQHF
CDR3nt: TGTGCCAGCAGCCAACAGGGGGAAGTTCAGCCCCAGCATTTT

d_gene: NA
j_gene: TRBJ1-2
abundance: NA
v_gene: TRBV25-1
CDR3aa: CASSGGTTYGYTF
CDR3nt: TGTGCCAGCAGTGGGGGGACGACCTATGGCTACACCTTC

d_gene: TRBD1
j_gene: TRBJ1-1
abundance: once
v_gene: TRBV5-1
CDR3aa: CASSYATGGLVMNTEAFF
CDR3nt: TGCGCCAGCAGCTATGCGACAGGGGGTTTGGTAATGAACACTGAAGCTTTCTTT

d_gene: NA
j_gene: TRBJ2-7
abundance: NA
v_gene: TRBV10-1
CDR3aa: CATTSDEQYF
CDR3nt: TGCGCCACGACTAGTGACGAGCAGTACTTC

d_gene: NA
j_gene: TRBJ1-2
abundance: NA
v_gene: TRBV13
CDR3aa: CASSFDRGNSYGYTF
CDR3nt: TGTGCCAGCAGCTTTGATCGGGGAAATAGCTATGGCTACACCTTC

d_gene: NA
j_gene: TRBJ1-4
abundance: NA
v_gene: TRBV7-2
CDR3aa: CASSLVPYRGVEKLFF
CDR3nt: TGTGCCAGCAGCTTAGTGCCGTATCGGGGGGTTGAAAAACTGTTTTTT

d_gene: NA
j_gene: TRBJ2-3
abundance: few
v_gene: TRBV18
CDR3aa: CASSPRITDTQYF
CDR3nt: TGTGCCAGCTCACCGAGGATCACAGATACGCAGTATTTT

d_gene: NA
j_gene: TRBJ1-3
abundance: NA
v_gene: TRBV11-2
CDR3aa: CASSRRQVNSGNTIYF
CDR3nt: TGTGCCAGCAGCCGACGACAGGTTAACTCTGGAAACACCATATATTTT

d_gene: NA
j_gene: TRBJ1-2
abundance: few
v_gene: TRBV5-6
CDR3aa: CASRSLDIAYGYTF
CDR3nt: TGTGCCAGCAGGTCCCTCGACATAGCCTATGGCTACACCTTC

d_gene: NA
j_gene: TRBJ1-1
abundance: NA
v_gene: TRBV19
CDR3aa: CASSSLGNTEAFF
CDR3nt: TGTGCCAGTAGTTCGCTGGGGAACACTGAAGCTTTCTTT

d_gene: NA
j_gene: TRBJ1-1
abundance: NA
v_gene: TRBV4-3
CDR3aa: CASSQDSAVREEAFF
CDR3nt: TGCGCCAGCAGCCAAGATTCAGCGGTGCGGGAGGAAGCTTTCTTT

d_gene: NA
j_gene: TRBJ2-2
abundance: few
v_gene: TRBV3-1/TRBV3-2
CDR3aa: CASSLITGRTGELFF
CDR3nt: TGTGCCAGCAGCCTAATCACGGGAAGGACCGGGGAGCTGTTTTTT

d_gene: NA
j_gene: TRBJ1-1
abundance: NA
v_gene: TRBV24-1
CDR3aa: CATSDRVTEAFF
CDR3nt: TGTGCCACCAGTGATCGAGTTACTGAAGCTTTCTTT

d_gene: TRBD1
j_gene: TRBJ2-5
abundance: NA
v_gene: TRBV6-5
CDR3aa: CASNDRGPGETQYF
CDR3nt: TGTGCCAGCAACGACAGGGGGCCCGGGGAGACCCAGTACTTC

d_gene: NA
j_gene: TRBJ1-5
abundance: NA
v_gene: TRBV6-1
CDR3aa: CASSGAVGGQPQHF
CDR3nt: TGTGCCAGCAGTGGAGCAGTTGGAGGTCAGCCCCAGCATTTT

d_gene: NA
j_gene: TRBJ1-1
abundance: NA
v_gene: TRBV20-1
CDR3aa: CRELYGTEAFF
CDR3nt: TGCAGGGAACTGTATGGGACTGAAGCTTTCTTT

d_gene: NA
j_gene: TRBJ2-3
abundance: NA
v_gene: TRBV18
CDR3aa: CASSPPYPSTDTQYF
CDR3nt: TGTGCCAGCTCACCACCATACCCTAGCACAGATACGCAGTATTTT

d_gene: NA
j_gene: TRBJ1-5
abundance: NA
v_gene: TRBV10-2
CDR3aa: CASSEGGGSNQPQHF
CDR3nt: TGCGCCAGCAGTGAGGGTGGTGGGAGCAATCAGCCCCAGCATTTT

d_gene: NA
j_gene: TRBJ2-2
abundance: NA
v_gene: TRBV24-1
CDR3aa: CATSDLMGKAGELFF
CDR3nt: TGTGCCACCAGTGATTTGATGGGAAAGGCCGGGGAGCTGTTTTTT

d_gene: TRBD2
j_gene: TRBJ2-7
abundance: NA
v_gene: TRBV28
CDR3aa: CASTSSREREGRLREQYF
CDR3nt: TGTGCCAGCACTTCCTCCAGAGAGCGGGAGGGCCGGTTGCGGGAGCAGTACTTC

d_gene: TRBD2
j_gene: TRBJ2-7
abundance: NA
v_gene: TRBV29-1
CDR3aa: CSIRGLAGGVQYF
CDR3nt: TGCAGCATTAGAGGACTAGCGGGAGGAGTGCAGTACTTC

d_gene: TRBD2
j_gene: TRBJ2-1
abundance: NA
v_gene: TRBV19
CDR3aa: CASSLKASGTYSLYNEQFF
CDR3nt: TGTGCCAGTAGTTTAAAGGCTAGCGGGACCTATTCGCTCTACAATGAGCAGTTCTTC

d_gene: NA
j_gene: TRBJ1-2
abundance: NA
v_gene: TRBV12-3/TRBV12-4
CDR3aa: CASSQPPGGYTF
CDR3nt: TGTGCCAGCAGTCAACCGCCCGGTGGCTACACCTTC

d_gene: NA
j_gene: TRBJ1-3
abundance: NA
v_gene: TRBV3-1/TRBV3-2
CDR3aa: CASSQGMSSGNTIYF
CDR3nt: TGTGCCAGCAGCCAAGGCATGAGCTCTGGAAACACCATATATTTT

d_gene: NA
j_gene: TRBJ1-2
abundance: NA
v_gene: TRBV28
CDR3aa: CASSSGQYGYTF
CDR3nt: TGTGCCAGCAGTTCCGGACAGTATGGCTACACCTTC

d_gene: NA
j_gene: TRBJ2-2
abundance: NA
v_gene: TRBV6-2/TRBV6-3
CDR3aa: CASSLKTGELFF
CDR3nt: TGTGCCAGCAGTTTAAAGACCGGGGAGCTGTTTTTT

d_gene: NA
j_gene: TRBJ1-3
abundance: NA
v_gene: TRBV18
CDR3aa: CASSPRSLTSSGNTIYF
CDR3nt: TGTGCCAGCTCACCGAGGTCATTGACTAGCTCTGGAAACACCATATATTTT

d_gene: NA
j_gene: TRBJ1-3
abundance: NA
v_gene: TRBV28
CDR3aa: CASSAPGDSNTIYF
CDR3nt: TGTGCCAGCAGTGCCCCGGGAGACTCAAACACCATATATTTT

d_gene: TRBD1
j_gene: TRBJ1-2
abundance: NA
v_gene: TRBV28
CDR3aa: CASSTQGGLGGYTF
CDR3nt: TGTGCCAGCAGCACTCAGGGGGGGCTCGGTGGCTACACCTTC

d_gene: TRBD1
j_gene: TRBJ2-7
abundance: once
v_gene: TRBV2
CDR3aa: CASSEIRGQGLGEQYF
CDR3nt: TGTGCCAGCAGTGAAATTAGAGGACAGGGCTTGGGCGAGCAGTACTTC

d_gene: NA
j_gene: TRBJ1-1
abundance: NA
v_gene: TRBV28
CDR3aa: CASSFIRGTNTEAFF
CDR3nt: TGTGCCAGCAGTTTCATCAGGGGAACGAACACTGAAGCTTTCTTT

d_gene: NA
j_gene: TRBJ1-4
abundance: NA
v_gene: TRBV28
CDR3aa: CATLPPGANEKLFF
CDR3nt: TGTGCCACCTTACCCCCAGGGGCTAATGAAAAACTGTTTTTT

d_gene: TRBD1
j_gene: TRBJ2-7
abundance: NA
v_gene: TRBV4-1
CDR3aa: CASSQGPMDRGNEQYF
CDR3nt: TGCGCCAGCAGCCAAGGGCCCATGGACAGGGGGAACGAGCAGTACTTC

d_gene: NA
j_gene: TRBJ1-6
abundance: NA
v_gene: TRBV25-1
CDR3aa: CASSEGTGSYNSPLHF
CDR3nt: TGTGCCAGCAGTGAAGGAACAGGGTCCTATAATTCACCCCTCCACTTT

d_gene: TRBD1
j_gene: TRBJ1-2
abundance: NA
v_gene: TRBV4-1
CDR3aa: CASSQVSKGQDYGYTF
CDR3nt: TGCGCCAGCAGCCAAGTTTCGAAGGGACAGGACTATGGCTACACCTTC

d_gene: TRBD1
j_gene: TRBJ2-7
abundance: NA
v_gene: TRBV28
CDR3aa: CASSSPGQGSYEQYF
CDR3nt: TGTGCCAGCAGCTCACCGGGACAGGGATCTTACGAGCAGTACTTC

d_gene: NA
j_gene: TRBJ2-3
abundance: NA
v_gene: TRBV24-1
CDR3aa: CATAARGARVVDTQYF
CDR3nt: TGTGCCACCGCAGCCCGTGGGGCGAGGGTGGTAGATACGCAGTATTTT